This TCR beta chain was sequenced during a study of shared clonotypes between healthy human individuals. The wider study: The donor pool was made up of two women and a few men aged 18 to 49.

In germline, CDR1 is MNHEY, CDR2 SVGAGI. Trimming removed 2 bases at V and 8 bases at J, with 9 bases between. The CDR3 spans 13 residues. The test was conducted at deep level. Under the authors' procedure: ImmunoSEQ yielded junction-only sequences lacking quality scores, so filtering differed. Sequenced by immunoSEQ multiplex PCR; TCRdb stores in-frame clones only, minus some. V and J calls plus clone size are reproduced from that table; the DNA served to infer D and trimming. In the table there are hundreds of thousands of clones, 79% of which are singletons. The receptor comes from a middle-aged woman in good health. Some clones in this sample may be carry-over from other donors' samples. This rearrangement joins TRBV6-5 to TRBJ1-4; D uncertain. The sample comprised PBMCs. The CDR3 nucleotides read TGTGCCAGCAGTTACGGCGATAGGGAAAAACTGTTTTTT. It specifies CASSYGDREKLFF.